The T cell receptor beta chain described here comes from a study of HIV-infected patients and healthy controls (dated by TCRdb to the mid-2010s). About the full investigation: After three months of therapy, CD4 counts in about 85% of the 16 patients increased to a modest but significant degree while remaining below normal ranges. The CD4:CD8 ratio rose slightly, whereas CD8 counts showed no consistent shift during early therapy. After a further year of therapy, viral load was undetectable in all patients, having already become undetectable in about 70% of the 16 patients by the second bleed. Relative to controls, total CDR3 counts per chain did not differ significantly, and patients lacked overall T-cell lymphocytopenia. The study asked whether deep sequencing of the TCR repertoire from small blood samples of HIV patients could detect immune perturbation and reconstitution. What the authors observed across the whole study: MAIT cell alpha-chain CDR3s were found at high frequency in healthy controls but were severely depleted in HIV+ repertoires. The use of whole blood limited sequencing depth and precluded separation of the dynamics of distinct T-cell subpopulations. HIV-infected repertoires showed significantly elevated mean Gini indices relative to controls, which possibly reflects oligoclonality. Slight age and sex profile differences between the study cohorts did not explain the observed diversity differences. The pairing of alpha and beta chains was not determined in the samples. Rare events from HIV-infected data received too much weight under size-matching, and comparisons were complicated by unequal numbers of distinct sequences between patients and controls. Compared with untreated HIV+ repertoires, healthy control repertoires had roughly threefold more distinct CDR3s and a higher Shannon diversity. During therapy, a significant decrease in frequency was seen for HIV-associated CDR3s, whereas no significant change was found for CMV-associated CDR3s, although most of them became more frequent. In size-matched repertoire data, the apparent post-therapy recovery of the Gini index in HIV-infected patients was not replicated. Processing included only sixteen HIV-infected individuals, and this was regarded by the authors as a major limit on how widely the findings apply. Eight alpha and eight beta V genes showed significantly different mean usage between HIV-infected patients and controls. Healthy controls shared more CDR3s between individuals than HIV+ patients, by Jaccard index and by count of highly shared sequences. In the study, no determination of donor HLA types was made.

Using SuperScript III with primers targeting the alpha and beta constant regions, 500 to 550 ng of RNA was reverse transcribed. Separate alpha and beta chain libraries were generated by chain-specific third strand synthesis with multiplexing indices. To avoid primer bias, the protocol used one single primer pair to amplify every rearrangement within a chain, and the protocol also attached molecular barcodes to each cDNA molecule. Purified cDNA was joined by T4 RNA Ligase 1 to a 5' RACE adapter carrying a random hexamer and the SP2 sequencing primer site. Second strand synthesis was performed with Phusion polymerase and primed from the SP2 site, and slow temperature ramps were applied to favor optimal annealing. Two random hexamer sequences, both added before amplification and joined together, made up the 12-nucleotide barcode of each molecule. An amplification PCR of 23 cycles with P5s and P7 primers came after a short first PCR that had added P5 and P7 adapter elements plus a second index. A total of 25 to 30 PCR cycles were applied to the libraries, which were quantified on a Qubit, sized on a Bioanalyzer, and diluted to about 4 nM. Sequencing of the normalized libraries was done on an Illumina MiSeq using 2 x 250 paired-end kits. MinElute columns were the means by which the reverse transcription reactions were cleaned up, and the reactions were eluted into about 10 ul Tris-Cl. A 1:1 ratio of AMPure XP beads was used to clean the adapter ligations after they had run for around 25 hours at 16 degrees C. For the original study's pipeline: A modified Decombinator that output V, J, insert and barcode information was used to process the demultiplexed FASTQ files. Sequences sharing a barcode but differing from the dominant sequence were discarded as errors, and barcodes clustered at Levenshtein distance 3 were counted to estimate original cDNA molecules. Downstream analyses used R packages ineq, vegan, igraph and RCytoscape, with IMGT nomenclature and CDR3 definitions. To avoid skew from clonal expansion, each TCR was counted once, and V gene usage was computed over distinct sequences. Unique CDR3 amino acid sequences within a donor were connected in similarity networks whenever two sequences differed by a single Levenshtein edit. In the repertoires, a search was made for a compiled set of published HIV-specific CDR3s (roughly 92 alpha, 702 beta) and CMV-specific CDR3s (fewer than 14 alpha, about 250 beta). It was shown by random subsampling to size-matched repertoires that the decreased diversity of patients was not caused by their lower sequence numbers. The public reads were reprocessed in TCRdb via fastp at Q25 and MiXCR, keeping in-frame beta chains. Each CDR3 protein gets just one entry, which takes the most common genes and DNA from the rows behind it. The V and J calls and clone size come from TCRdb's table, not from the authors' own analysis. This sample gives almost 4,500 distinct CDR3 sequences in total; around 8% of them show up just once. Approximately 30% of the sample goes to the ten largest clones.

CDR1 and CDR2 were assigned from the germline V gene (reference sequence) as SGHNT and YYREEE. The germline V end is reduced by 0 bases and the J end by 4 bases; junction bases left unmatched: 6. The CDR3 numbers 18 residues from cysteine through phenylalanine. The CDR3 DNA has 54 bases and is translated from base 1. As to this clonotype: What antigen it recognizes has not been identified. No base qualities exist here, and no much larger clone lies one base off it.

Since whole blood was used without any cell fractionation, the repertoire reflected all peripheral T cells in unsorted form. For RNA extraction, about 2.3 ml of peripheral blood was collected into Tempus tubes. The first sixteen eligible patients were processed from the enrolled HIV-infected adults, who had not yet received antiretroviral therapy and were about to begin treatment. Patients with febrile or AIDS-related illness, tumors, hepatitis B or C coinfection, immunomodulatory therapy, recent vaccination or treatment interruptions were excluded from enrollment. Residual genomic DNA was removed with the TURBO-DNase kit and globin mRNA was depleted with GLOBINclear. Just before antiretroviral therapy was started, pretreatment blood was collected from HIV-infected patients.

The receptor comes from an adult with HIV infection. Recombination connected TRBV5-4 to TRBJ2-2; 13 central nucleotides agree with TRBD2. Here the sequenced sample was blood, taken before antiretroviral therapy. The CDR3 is CASSLARTSGGGTGELFF. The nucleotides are TGTGCCAGCAGCTTGGCCAGGACTAGCGGGGGCGGCACCGGGGAGCTGTTTTTT.